Below are 20 T cell receptor beta chains sequenced from a single sample in a study of CD8+ T cells in alopecia areata. In each case, RNA was isolated and then reverse transcribed into cDNA as the sequencing template. Method: immunoSEQ multiplex PCR; TCRdb's copy keeps in-frame clones and lacks some. The sample includes roughly 110,000 clones, 50% to 65% of them seen just once. Described treatment: oral pan-JAK inhibitor, 5-10 mg twice daily. The sample in question was CD4+ T cells sorted from blood, obtained at week 24, from a patient treated with tofacitinib. These receptors came from a human donor with alopecia areata.

The rearrangement uses TRBV5-6 and TRBJ2-3; 8 bases align to TRBD2. The germline gives CDR1 SGHDT, CDR2 YYEEEE. The V segment lost 3 bases and the J segment 6 bases; nucleotides outside the gene matches: 6. The CDR3 contains 14 residues. CDR3 sequence (DNA): TGTGCCAGCAGCTCCGGACTAGCAATGGATACGCAGTATTTT. It specifies CASSSGLAMDTQYF. Based on the CDR3 plus reference TRBV5-6 and TRBJ2-3, the full variable domain is DAGVTQSPTHLIKTRGQQVTLRCSPKSGHDTVSWYQQALGQGPQFIFQYYEEEERQRGNFPDRFSGHQFPNYSSELNVNALLLGDSALYLCASSSGLAMDTQYFGPGTRLTVL.

The rearrangement uses TRBV4-1 and TRBJ1-2; D is undetermined. The germline V and J ends were trimmed by 4 bases and 0 bases, with 15 bases remaining between them. The CDR3 spans 16 residues. CDR1 and CDR2 (germline): MGHRA, YSYEKL. DNA of the CDR3: TGCGCCAGCAGCCGCCTGGCCCTGCGCTCTAACTATGGCTACACCTTC. The encoded protein is CASSRLALRSNYGYTF.

The V call is TRBV30, the J call TRBJ1-1; weak D call: TRBD1 (6 bases). Trimming pared 2 bases from V and 5 bases from J, leaving 12 bases between. CDR3 length: 13 residues. The germline V gene encodes CDR1 GTSNPN and CDR2 SVGIG (reference sequence). The CDR3 loop reads CAWSRSGVTEAFF. The CDR3 DNA reads as TGTGCCTGGAGTCGTTCAGGGGTTACTGAAGCTTTCTTT.

This sequence joins TRBV18 and TRBJ1-3; D is perhaps TRBD1 (5 bases). The germline CDR1 and CDR2 sequences are KGHSH and LQKENI. This CDR3 has 16 residues. The ends were cut back, 3 bases at V and 0 bases at J, with 12 bases in the middle. The CDR3 loop is CASSPPVGRSGNTIYF. In DNA, the CDR3 is TGTGCCAGCTCACCTCCTGTGGGACGCTCTGGAAACACCATATATTTT.

The chain has TRBV4-3 and TRBJ1-1; no clear D gene. The V end was cut by 0 bases, the J end by 1 base, with 6 bases between. This CDR3 is 14 amino acids long. Germline V gives CDR1 LGHNA, CDR2 YSLEER. CDR3 residues: CASSQEGKNTEAFF. In nucleotides, the CDR3 is TGCGCCAGCAGCCAAGAGGGGAAGAACACTGAAGCTTTCTTT.

This chain connects TRBV10-3 to TRBJ1-2; D possibly corresponds to TRBD1 (6 bases). The CDR3 covers 13 residues. The germline V and J ends were trimmed by 4 bases and 6 bases, with 12 bases remaining between them. Germline-derived CDR1 and CDR2 are ENHRY and SYGVKD. Written as DNA, the CDR3 is TGTGCCATCAGTGTAGTGGCAGGGGATGGCTACACCTTC. Residues: CAISVVAGDGYTF.

This clone appeared a single time. V usage is TRBV7-2 and J usage is TRBJ2-5, with D possibly being TRBD1 (6 bases). The CDR3 totals 14 residues. CDR1 is SGHTA, CDR2 FQGNSA, per germline. V was clipped by 3 bases and J by 5 bases, with 13 bases between them. CDR3 coding DNA: TGTGCCAGCAGCTTCAGGGGCAGGGTGGAGACCCAGTACTTC. Protein product: CASSFRGRVETQYF.

J is TRBJ2-2 and V is TRBV2; 8 bases are a match to TRBD2. The CDR3 has 15 residues. The J segment lost 1 base and the V segment lost 6 bases, leaving 4 bases of the junction unmatched. CDR1 SNHLY and CDR2 FYNNEI come from the germline V gene. CDR3 loop: CASSASGGNTGELFF. DNA for the CDR3: TGTGCCAGCAGCGCCAGCGGGGGGAACACCGGGGAGCTGTTTTTT.

This clone was counted between two and nine times. The chain joins TRBV19 to TRBJ2-3; 8 bases are a match to TRBD1. In germline, CDR1 is LNHDA, CDR2 SQIVND (reference sequence). The V and J ends lost 7 bases and 2 bases, in that order; junction bases with no gene match: 5. The CDR3 contains 14 residues. The CDR3 here is CASTTGGNTDTQYF. The CDR3 nucleotides are TGTGCCAGTACCACAGGGGGAAACACAGATACGCAGTATTTT. The full variable domain, rest sourced from reference TRBV19 and TRBJ2-3, is DGGITQSPKYLFRKEGQNVTLSCEQNLNHDAMYWYRQDPGQGLRLIYYSQIVNDFQKGDIAEGYSVSREKKESFPLTVTSAQKNPTAFYLCASTTGGNTDTQYFGPGTRLTVL.

This sequence joins TRBV7-2 and TRBJ2-3; no definite D call. The CDR3 runs 14 residues. Per the germline V gene, CDR1 is SGHTA and CDR2 is FQGNSA. Trimming stripped 4 bases from V and 1 base from J, with 9 bases between. The CDR3, as DNA: TGTGCCAGCAGCTACGGACCGGGCACAGATACGCAGTATTTT. Protein: CASSYGPGTDTQYF.

The rearrangement links TRBV4-2 to TRBJ2-7; 10 nucleotides line up with TRBD2. The CDR3 loop spans 16 amino acids. Germline CDR1 LGHNA, CDR2 YNFKEQ. V lost 2 bases and J lost 0; bases outside the gene matches: 4. The CDR3 DNA follows: TGTGCCAGCAGCCAAAATAGCGGGGGGTACTCCTACGAGCAGTACTTC. This gives the protein CASSQNSGGYSYEQYF.

This rearrangement joins TRBV7-2 to TRBJ2-1; the match to TRBD2 covers 12 bases. The CDR3 is 17 residues long. V shed 2 bases, J shed 7 bases, and the junction held 9 bases outside the gene matches. Per the germline V gene, CDR1 is SGHTA and CDR2 is FQGNSA. The CDR3, as DNA: TGTGCCAGCAGCTTACAGTCGGCTAGCGGGGGGGCAAATGAGCAGTTCTTC. This codes for CASSLQSASGGANEQFF. The entire variable domain, with the rest obtained from reference TRBV7-2 and TRBJ2-1, is as follows: GAGVSQSPSNKVTEKGKDVELRCDPISGHTALYWYRQSLGQGLEFLIYFQGNSAPDKSGLPSDRFSAERTGGSVSTLTIQRTQQEDSAVYLCASSLQSASGGANEQFFGPGTRLTVL.

There are a few counts of this clone. V and J are TRBV30 and TRBJ1-2; the D gene is possibly TRBD1 (5 bases). Germline V gene data show CDR1 as GTSNPN and CDR2 as SVGIG (reference sequence). The ends were cut back, 7 bases at V and 5 bases at J, with 11 bases in the middle. This CDR3 spans 11 amino acids. DNA of the CDR3: TGTGCCTCCTATAGGGGTTATGGCTACACCTTC. Translation gives CASYRGYGYTF.

V gene TRBV9 combines with J gene TRBJ2-2; no firm D call. Between the trimmed V and J ends, which lost 2 bases and 6 bases, there was a span of 8 bases. Germline lookup yields CDR1 SGDLS and CDR2 YYNGEE. The CDR3 sequence is 13 residues long. CDR3 region: CASSVQVSGELFF. The CDR3, as DNA: TGTGCCAGCAGCGTCCAGGTCTCCGGGGAGCTGTTTTTT.

The chain has TRBV29-1 and TRBJ2-1, with D perhaps assigned TRBD1 or TRBD2 (6 bases each). V shed 6 bases and J shed 4 bases, with 10 bases lying between them. The germline gives CDR1 SQVTM, CDR2 ANQGSEA. The CDR3 is 12 amino acids. This CDR3 is CSVKGGYNEQFF. CDR3 nucleotides: TGCAGCGTCAAGGGGGGTTACAATGAGCAGTTCTTC.

V gene TRBV15 combines with J gene TRBJ2-5; TRBD2 is a possible D gene (6 bases). The CDR3 has 14 residues. CDR1 and CDR2 (germline): LNHNV, YYDKDF (reference sequence). V was clipped by 1 base and J by 3 bases, with 9 bases between them. CDR3 protein: CATSRGGGEETQYF. CDR3 nucleotide sequence: TGTGCCACCAGCAGAGGTGGCGGGGAAGAGACCCAGTACTTC.

The CDR3 bases are TGTGCCAGTAGTATTCACGCAGGGGGCTCAAGTGGCTACACCTTC. This codes for CASSIHAGGSSGYTF. The V and J genes are TRBV19 and TRBJ1-2, with 8 positions matching TRBD1. V lost 3 bases and J lost 7; bases outside the gene matches: 10. The CDR3 consists of 15 residues. CDR1 LNHDA and CDR2 SQIVND come from the germline V gene (reference sequence).

This clone was counted once. The genes are TRBV11-3 and TRBJ2-1; 15 nucleotides line up with TRBD2. V lost 0 bases to trimming and J lost 9 bases; unmatched junction nucleotides: 6. Germline CDR1 is SGHNT and CDR2 is YENEEA. The CDR3 is 17 amino acids. The CDR3 DNA follows: TGTGCCAGCAGCTTAGATGGGACTAGCGGGGGGATCGGTGAGCAGTTCTTC. Amino acid sequence: CASSLDGTSGGIGEQFF.

Only a few counts were recorded for this clone. V gene TRBV5-1 combines with J gene TRBJ2-1; the match to TRBD1 covers 10 bases. The trim removed 4 bases at V and 7 bases at J, leaving 11 bases unmatched. Germline V CDR1 and CDR2: SGHRS, YFSETQ. CDR3 size: 16 residues. The CDR3 nucleotides are TGCGCCAGCAGCCCCTTCCGGGACAGGGGAGTGAATGAGCAGTTCTTC. Residues: CASSPFRDRGVNEQFF. Based on the CDR3 plus reference TRBV5-1 and TRBJ2-1, the full variable domain is KAGVTQTPRYLIKTRGQQVTLSCSPISGHRSVSWYQQTPGQGLQFLFEYFSETQRNKGNFPGRFSGRQFSNSRSEMNVSTLELGDSALYLCASSPFRDRGVNEQFFGPGTRLTVL.

The chain employs TRBV9 and TRBJ2-3, with 9 bases aligning to TRBD1. The V segment lost 4 bases and the J segment 6 bases; nucleotides outside the gene matches: 18. The CDR3 covers 18 residues. Per germline, CDR1 SGDLS and CDR2 YYNGEE. The CDR3 here is CASSPRPGTGFGGDTQYF. The CDR3 bases are TGTGCCAGCAGCCCCCGTCCCGGGACAGGGTTTGGAGGGGATACGCAGTATTTT.